One sample yielded the 25 T cell receptor beta chains listed below, sequenced in a study of cytomegalovirus exposure and HLA in healthy donors. The PCR was carried out with 60 Vbeta primers and 13 Jbeta primers. Only in-frame clones appear in the TCRdb table, and some are missing; sequencing was by immunoSEQ multiplex PCR. The sample has about 220,000 clones; less than 85% are singletons. The sequenced sample consisted of PBMCs. These receptor sequences come from a man in his late teens or twenties in good health and CMV-seronegative.

The CDR3: CASSFGAAGGNYGYTF. The DNA of the CDR3 is TGTGCCAGCAGTTTTGGGGCGGCCGGGGGAAACTATGGCTACACCTTC. This rearrangement joins TRBV28 to TRBJ1-2; tentatively, D is TRBD1 (5 bases). The CDR3 sequence is 16 residues long. Trimming removed 3 bases at V and 2 bases at J, with 16 bases between. Germline V lookup: CDR1 MDHEN, CDR2 SYDVKM.

The CDR3 nucleotides read TGCGCCAGCAGCCAAGAGGTTGGGGACTACCAGTACTTC. Its protein is CASSQEVGDYQYF. This chain links TRBV4-1 with TRBJ2-4; TRBD2 aligns across 7 bases. The J segment lost 13 bases and the V segment lost 0 bases, leaving 6 bases of the junction unmatched. Looked up from germline, CDR1 is MGHRA and CDR2 is YSYEKL. The CDR3 spans 13 residues.

CDR3 nucleotides: TGTGCCAGCAGCTTGGCCCTGACAGGGGAGGCGGGAAACACCATATATTTT. This sequence encodes CASSLALTGEAGNTIYF. The chain has TRBV5-6 and TRBJ1-3, with 8 bases identical to TRBD1. Unmatched junction bases numbered 9, after V lost 0 bases and J lost 4 bases. Germline V CDR1 and CDR2: SGHDT, YYEEEE. This CDR3 is built from 17 residues.

The rearrangement links TRBV27 to TRBJ1-1; D unclear. The CDR3 runs 14 residues. V lost 8 bases and J 5 bases, leaving 18 bases between the germline ends. The germline gives CDR1 MNHEY, CDR2 SMNVEV (reference sequence). The chain's CDR3 is CASWEEGRKTEAFF. DNA of the CDR3: TGTGCCAGCTGGGAGGAGGGTCGAAAGACTGAAGCTTTCTTT.

This clone was picked up one time. V gene TRBV2 combines with J gene TRBJ1-6; 10 bases fit TRBD1. Germline V gene data show CDR1 as SNHLY and CDR2 as FYNNEI. This CDR3 spans 16 amino acids. With V trimmed by 6 bases and J by 6 bases, 8 bases remained unmatched. The CDR3 loop reads CASSAGTGASNSPLHF. The CDR3 DNA reads as TGTGCCAGCAGCGCCGGGACAGGGGCCAGTAATTCACCCCTCCACTTT.

V usage is TRBV2 and J usage is TRBJ2-7, with 7 bases fitting TRBD2. Germline V gene sequence: CDR1 SNHLY, CDR2 FYNNEI. The V and J ends lost 7 bases and 6 bases, in that order; junction bases with no gene match: 9. There are 13 residues in the CDR3. The CDR3: CASIGAGVPEQYF. The DNA of the CDR3 is TGTGCCAGCATTGGGGCGGGAGTCCCCGAGCAGTACTTC.

The CDR3 DNA sequence: TGTGCCATCAGTGACCCTAGCGGAGGGGCCAAAAACATTCAGTACTTC. Translated, it gives CAISDPSGGAKNIQYF. The chain joins TRBV10-3 to TRBJ2-4, with 7 bases matching TRBD2. V gave up 3 bases and J gave up 1 base; unmatched junction bases: 6. The CDR3 is 16 residues long. The germline V gene has CDR1 ENHRY and CDR2 SYGVKD.

CDR3 amino acids: CASSPDTYGYTF. The CDR3 bases are TGCGCCAGCAGCCCCGACACCTATGGCTACACCTTC. The chain has TRBV5-1 and TRBJ1-2; D is undetermined. Germline CDR1 is SGHRS and CDR2 is YFSETQ. Between the trimmed V and J ends, which lost 4 bases and 4 bases, there was a span of 8 bases. The CDR3 runs to 12 residues.

J is TRBJ1-1 and V is TRBV7-2, with D perhaps TRBD1 (6 bases). The CDR3 length is 13 residues. Trimming shortened V by 3 bases and J by 3 bases, and 8 bases separated the two germline ends. CDR1 and CDR2 (germline): SGHTA, FQGNSA. The CDR3 loop reads CASSFEGDTEAFF. The CDR3 region has the DNA TGTGCCAGCAGCTTTGAGGGGGACACTGAAGCTTTCTTT.

The chain uses TRBV6-5 and TRBJ1-1; 8 positions agree with TRBD1. The CDR3 runs to 13 residues. V dropped 2 bases and J dropped 6; count of bases not matched to a gene: 2. Germline-derived CDR1 and CDR2 are MNHEY and SVGAGI. CDR3 sequence reads: CASSYGQGSEAFF. The CDR3 DNA reads as TGTGCCAGCAGTTACGGACAGGGCTCTGAAGCTTTCTTT.

The rearrangement uses TRBV6-5 and TRBJ2-2; weak D call: TRBD1 (6 bases). Germline CDR1 and CDR2: MNHEY and SVGAGI. CDR3 length: 14 amino acids. V was clipped by 5 bases and J by 2 bases, with 9 bases between them. This CDR3 reads CASSLTGNTGELFF. The CDR3 DNA reads TGTGCCAGCAGTCTGACAGGCAACACCGGGGAGCTGTTTTTT.

This rearrangement joins TRBV10-3 to TRBJ1-5, with 10 positions matching TRBD1. This CDR3 spans 14 amino acids. V lost 6 bases, J lost 3 bases, and 2 bases stayed unmatched. CDR1 and CDR2 from the germline V gene are ENHRY and SYGVKD. The chain's CDR3 is CAIRGTGDNQPQHF. The CDR3, as DNA: TGTGCCATCAGGGGGACAGGGGACAATCAGCCCCAGCATTTT.

V usage is TRBV28 and J usage is TRBJ1-1; 9 bases agree with TRBD1. In germline, CDR1 is MDHEN, CDR2 SYDVKM. CDR3 size: 13 residues. The J segment lost 9 bases and the V segment lost 4 bases, leaving 6 bases of the junction unmatched. The CDR3 DNA follows: TGTGCCAGCAGTTCCTCCGGGACAGGGAAAGCTTTCTTT. As protein: CASSSSGTGKAFF.

The CDR3: CASSFPGGEETQYF. The DNA of the CDR3 is TGTGCCAGCAGCTTTCCAGGGGGAGAGGAGACCCAGTACTTC. This rearrangement joins TRBV5-6 to TRBJ2-5; 7 bases fit TRBD1. Germline assignment: CDR1 SGHDT and CDR2 YYEEEE. CDR3 length equals 14 residues. Losses at the gene ends were 2 bases for V and 5 bases for J; bases not matched to a gene: 6.

This clone was recorded a few times. This chain uses TRBV9 with TRBJ1-1; D gene ambiguous. Trimming took 2 bases from V and 1 from J, leaving 6 bases between them. The CDR3 covers 13 residues. CDR1 and CDR2 (germline): SGDLS, YYNGEE. The CDR3 region is CASSVEGNTEAFF. The CDR3 coding sequence is TGTGCCAGCAGCGTTGAGGGGAACACTGAAGCTTTCTTT.

This chain uses TRBV6-1 with TRBJ1-2; a possible D gene is TRBD1 (5 bases). The germline V and J ends were trimmed by 1 base and 4 bases, with 13 bases remaining between them. CDR3 size: 15 residues. Germline V gives CDR1 MNHNS, CDR2 SASEGT. The CDR3 protein is CASSEGSGPVYGYTF. Here the CDR3 DNA reads TGTGCCAGCAGTGAAGGATCAGGGCCGGTCTATGGCTACACCTTC.

The chain uses TRBV28 and TRBJ1-1; D gene unclear. Germline values: CDR1 MDHEN, CDR2 SYDVKM. The V and J ends lost 10 bases and 3 bases respectively, with 15 bases between them. The CDR3 has 13 amino acids. CDR3 sequence: CATAPGSDTEAFF. The CDR3 region has the DNA TGTGCCACCGCCCCGGGGAGTGACACTGAAGCTTTCTTT.

This clone was seen a few times. The chain recombines TRBV13 with TRBJ1-1, with 7 bases identical to TRBD1. CDR3 length equals 14 residues. Unmatched junction bases numbered 8, after V lost 5 bases and J lost 5 bases. Germline lookup yields CDR1 PRHDT and CDR2 FYEKMQ (reference sequence). Here the CDR3 reads CASSIRGSRTEAFF. CDR3 coding DNA: TGTGCCAGCAGCATCAGGGGGAGTAGGACTGAAGCTTTCTTT.

The genes are TRBV7-8 and TRBJ2-7; no clear D. V shed 4 bases and J shed 1 base, with 5 bases lying between them. CDR3 length: 12 amino acids. In germline, CDR1 is SGHVS, CDR2 FQNEAQ. CDR3 in DNA: TGTGCCAGCAGCTCGACTTCCTACGAGCAGTACTTC. This sequence encodes CASSSTSYEQYF.

This CDR3 reads CASSSGGVRGEQYF. DNA for the CDR3: TGTGCCAGCAGTTCCGGCGGGGTCCGGGGTGAGCAGTACTTC. This chain connects TRBV6-5 to TRBJ2-7; tentative D call: TRBD2 (6 bases). V shed 4 bases and J shed 7 bases, with 17 bases lying between them. Germline assignment: CDR1 MNHEY and CDR2 SVGAGI. This CDR3 is 14 amino acids long.

The chain couples TRBV27 to TRBJ1-1; D uncertain. Germline values: CDR1 MNHEY, CDR2 SMNVEV (reference sequence). V was pared by 4 bases and J by 6 bases, with 18 bases between. The CDR3 extends over 15 amino acids. CDR3 region: CASSYGERGSSEAFF. In DNA form, the CDR3 reads TGTGCCAGCAGTTACGGAGAGAGAGGGTCGTCTGAAGCTTTCTTT.

Comment on this clone: Relative to the germline gene, one junction end is altered; a read error may explain this. This chain uses TRBV7-7 with TRBJ2-1, with D unclear. This CDR3 has 15 amino acids. Germline values: CDR1 SSHAT, CDR2 FNYEAQ (reference sequence). CDR3 DNA: TGTGCTAGCAGCCCCGGGTTGAGACCCTACAATGAGCAGTTCTTC. Protein sequence: CASSPGLRPYNEQFF.

V usage is TRBV28 and J usage is TRBJ2-7; 7 bases map to TRBD2. CDR3 length: 14 residues. Germline V CDR1 and CDR2: MDHEN, SYDVKM. The V and J ends lost 6 bases and 3 bases, in that order; junction bases with no gene match: 8. The CDR3, as DNA: TGTGCCAGCAGCCAACTAGCTAGCGGCTACGAGCAGTACTTC. It translates to CASSQLASGYEQYF.

The J gene is TRBJ2-5, the V gene TRBV5-1; 15 positions agree with TRBD2. V shed 3 bases and J 4 bases; nucleotides not matched to a gene: 1. CDR1 is SGHRS, CDR2 YFSETQ, per germline. This CDR3 is built from 15 residues. The CDR3 loop is CASSSGLAGGETQYF. CDR3 DNA: TGCGCCAGCAGCTCGGGACTAGCGGGAGGAGAGACCCAGTACTTC.

The chain couples TRBV11-2 to TRBJ2-5; the D gene is possibly TRBD2 (5 bases). The length of the CDR3 is 15 residues. V lost 6 bases and J 6 bases, leaving 20 bases between the germline ends. Germline V gene data show CDR1 as SGHAT and CDR2 as FQNNGV. As DNA, the CDR3 is TGTGCCAGCAGGAAAACGGACGGGATAGTGAAGACCCAGTACTTC. Residues: CASRKTDGIVKTQYF.